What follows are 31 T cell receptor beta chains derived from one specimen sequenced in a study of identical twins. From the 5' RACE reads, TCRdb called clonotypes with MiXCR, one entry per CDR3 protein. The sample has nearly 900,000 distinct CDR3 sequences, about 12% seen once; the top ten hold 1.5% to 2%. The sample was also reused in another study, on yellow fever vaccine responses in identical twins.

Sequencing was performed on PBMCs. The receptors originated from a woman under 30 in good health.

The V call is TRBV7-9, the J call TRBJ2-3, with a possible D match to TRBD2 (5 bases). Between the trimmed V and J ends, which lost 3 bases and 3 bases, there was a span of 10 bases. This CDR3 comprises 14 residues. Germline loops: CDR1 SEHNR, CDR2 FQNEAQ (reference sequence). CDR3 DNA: TGTGCCAGCAGCTTTGTCCCGGGGACAGATACGCAGTATTTT. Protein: CASSFVPGTDTQYF.

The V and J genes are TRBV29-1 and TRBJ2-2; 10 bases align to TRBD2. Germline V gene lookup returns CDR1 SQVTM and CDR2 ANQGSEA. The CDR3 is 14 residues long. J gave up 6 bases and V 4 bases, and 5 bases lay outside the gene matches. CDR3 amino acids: CSVGLAGDSGELFF. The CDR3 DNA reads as TGCAGCGTTGGTCTAGCGGGAGATTCCGGGGAGCTGTTTTTT.

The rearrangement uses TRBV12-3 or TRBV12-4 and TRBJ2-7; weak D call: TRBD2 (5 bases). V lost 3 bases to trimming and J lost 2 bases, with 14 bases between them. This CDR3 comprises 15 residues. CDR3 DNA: TGTGCCAGCAGTTTTTCTGGACGGGGAACCTACGAGCAGTACTTC. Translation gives CASSFSGRGTYEQYF.

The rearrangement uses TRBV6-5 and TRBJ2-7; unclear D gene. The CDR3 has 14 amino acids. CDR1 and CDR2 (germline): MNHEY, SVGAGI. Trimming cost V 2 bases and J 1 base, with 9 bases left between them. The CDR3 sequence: CASSYRQLSYEQYF. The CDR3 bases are TGTGCCAGCAGTTACAGGCAGCTGTCCTACGAGCAGTACTTC.

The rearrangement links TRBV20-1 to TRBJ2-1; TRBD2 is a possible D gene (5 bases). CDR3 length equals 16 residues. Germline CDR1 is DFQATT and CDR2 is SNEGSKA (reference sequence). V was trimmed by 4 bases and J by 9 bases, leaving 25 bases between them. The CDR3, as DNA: TGCAGTGCTATAACCTTTTATGGTCGCGGGCTGACTGAGCAGTTCTTC. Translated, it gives CSAITFYGRGLTEQFF.

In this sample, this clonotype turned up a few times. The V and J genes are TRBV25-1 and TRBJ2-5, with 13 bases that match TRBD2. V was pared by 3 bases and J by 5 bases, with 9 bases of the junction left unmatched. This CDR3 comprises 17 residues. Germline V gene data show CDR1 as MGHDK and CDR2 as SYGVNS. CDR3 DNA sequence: TGTGCCAGCAGTGACCTGATGACTAGCGGGAGGAAGGAGACCCAGTACTTC. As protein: CASSDLMTSGRKETQYF.

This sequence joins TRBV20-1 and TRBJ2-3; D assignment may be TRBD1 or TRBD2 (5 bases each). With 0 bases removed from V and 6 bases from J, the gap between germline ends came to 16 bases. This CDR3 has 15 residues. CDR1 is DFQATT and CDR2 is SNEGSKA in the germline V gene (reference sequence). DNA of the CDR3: TGCAGTGCTAGAGATCTTCAATTGTGGGGGGATACGCAGTATTTT. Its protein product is CSARDLQLWGDTQYF.

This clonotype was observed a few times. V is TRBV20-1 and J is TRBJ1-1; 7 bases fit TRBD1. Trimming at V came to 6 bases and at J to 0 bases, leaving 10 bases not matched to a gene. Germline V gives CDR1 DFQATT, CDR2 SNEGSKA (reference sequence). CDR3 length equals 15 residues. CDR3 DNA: TGCAGTGCCAGAACCACAGGGGTAATGAACACTGAAGCTTTCTTT. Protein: CSARTTGVMNTEAFF.

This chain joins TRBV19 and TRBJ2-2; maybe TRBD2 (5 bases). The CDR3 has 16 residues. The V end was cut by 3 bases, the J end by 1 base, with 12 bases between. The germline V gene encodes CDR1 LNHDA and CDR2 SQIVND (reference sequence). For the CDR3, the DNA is TGTGCCAGTAGTATCCGAGGGCTGATGAACACCGGGGAGCTGTTTTTT. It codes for CASSIRGLMNTGELFF. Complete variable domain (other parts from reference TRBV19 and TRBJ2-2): DGGITQSPKYLFRKEGQNVTLSCEQNLNHDAMYWYRQDPGQGLRLIYYSQIVNDFQKGDIAEGYSVSREKKESFPLTVTSAQKNPTAFYLCASSIRGLMNTGELFFGEGSRLTVL.

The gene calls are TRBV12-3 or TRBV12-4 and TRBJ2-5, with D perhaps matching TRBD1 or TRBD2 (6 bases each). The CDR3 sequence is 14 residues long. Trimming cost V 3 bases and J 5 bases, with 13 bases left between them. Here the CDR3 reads CASSFRGVSETQYF. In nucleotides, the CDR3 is TGTGCCAGCAGTTTTAGGGGGGTGTCGGAGACCCAGTACTTC.

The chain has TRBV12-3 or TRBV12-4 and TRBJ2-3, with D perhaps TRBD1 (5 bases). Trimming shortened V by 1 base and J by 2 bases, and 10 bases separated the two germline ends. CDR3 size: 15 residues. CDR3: CASSLDRINTDTQYF. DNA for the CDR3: TGTGCCAGCAGTTTAGACAGGATAAACACAGATACGCAGTATTTT.

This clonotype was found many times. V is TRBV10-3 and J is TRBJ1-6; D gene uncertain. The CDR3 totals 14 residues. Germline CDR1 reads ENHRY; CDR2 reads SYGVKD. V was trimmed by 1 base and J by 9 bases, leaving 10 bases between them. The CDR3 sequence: CAISEFLTGSPLHF. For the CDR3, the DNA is TGTGCCATCAGTGAGTTCCTAACGGGTTCACCCCTCCACTTT.

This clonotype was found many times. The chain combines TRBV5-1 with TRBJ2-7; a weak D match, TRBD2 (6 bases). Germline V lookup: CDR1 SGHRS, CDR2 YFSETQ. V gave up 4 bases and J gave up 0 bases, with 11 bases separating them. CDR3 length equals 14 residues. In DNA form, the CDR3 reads TGCGCCAGCAGCATGGGACTCAGCTCCTACGAGCAGTACTTC. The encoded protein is CASSMGLSSYEQYF.

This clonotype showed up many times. The CDR3 sequence: CASSPVGTGLNTGELFF. The DNA for the CDR3 is TGTGCCAGCAGTCCCGTCGGGACAGGGCTGAACACCGGGGAGCTGTTTTTT. The rearrangement uses TRBV12-3 or TRBV12-4 and TRBJ2-2, with 9 nucleotides matching TRBD1. V dropped 5 bases and J dropped 1; count of bases not matched to a gene: 8. The CDR3 totals 17 residues.

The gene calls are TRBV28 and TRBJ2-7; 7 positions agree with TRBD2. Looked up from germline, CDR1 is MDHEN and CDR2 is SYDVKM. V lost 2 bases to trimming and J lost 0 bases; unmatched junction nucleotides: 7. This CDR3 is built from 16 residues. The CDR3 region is CASSLVVAGSSYEQYF. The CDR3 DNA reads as TGTGCCAGCAGTTTAGTGGTAGCGGGTAGCTCCTACGAGCAGTACTTC.

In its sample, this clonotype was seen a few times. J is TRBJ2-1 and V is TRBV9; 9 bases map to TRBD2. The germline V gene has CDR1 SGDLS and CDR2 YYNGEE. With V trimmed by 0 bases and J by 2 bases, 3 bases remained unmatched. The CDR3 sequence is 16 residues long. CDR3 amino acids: CASSVGGGRAYNEQFF. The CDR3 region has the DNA TGTGCCAGCAGCGTAGGGGGCGGGAGGGCCTACAATGAGCAGTTCTTC.

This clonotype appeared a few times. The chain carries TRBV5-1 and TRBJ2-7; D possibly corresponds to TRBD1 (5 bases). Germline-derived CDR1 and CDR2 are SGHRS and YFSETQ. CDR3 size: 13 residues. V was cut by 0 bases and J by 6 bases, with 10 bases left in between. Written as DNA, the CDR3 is TGCGCCAGCAGCTTGGCAGGGTATTCCGAGCAGTACGTC. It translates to CASSLAGYSEQYV.

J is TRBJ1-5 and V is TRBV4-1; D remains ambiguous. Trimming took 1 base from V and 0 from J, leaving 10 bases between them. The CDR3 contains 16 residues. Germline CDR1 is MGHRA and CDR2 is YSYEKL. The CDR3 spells CASSQGWEFSNQPQHF. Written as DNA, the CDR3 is TGCGCCAGCAGCCAAGGGTGGGAGTTTAGCAATCAGCCCCAGCATTTT.

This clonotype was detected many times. CDR3 sequence: CASSQSSREQYF. CDR3 nucleotides: TGTGCCAGCAGCCAATCAAGTCGCGAGCAGTACTTC. This sequence joins TRBV14 and TRBJ2-7; D gene ambiguous. V lost 2 bases, J lost 6 bases, and 8 bases lay in between. Germline values: CDR1 SGHDN, CDR2 FVKESK. CDR3 length: 12 amino acids.

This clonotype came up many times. CDR3 bases: TGTGCCAGCAGCTTAGGCCCCGGGACAGGGGTTACCGGGGAGCTGTTTTTT. This sequence encodes CASSLGPGTGVTGELFF. The chain has TRBV11-2 and TRBJ2-2; 10 bases map to TRBD1. With 1 base clipped from V and 5 bases from J, the junction kept 7 bases outside the gene matches. Germline CDR1 reads SGHAT; CDR2 reads FQNNGV. The CDR3 contains 17 residues.

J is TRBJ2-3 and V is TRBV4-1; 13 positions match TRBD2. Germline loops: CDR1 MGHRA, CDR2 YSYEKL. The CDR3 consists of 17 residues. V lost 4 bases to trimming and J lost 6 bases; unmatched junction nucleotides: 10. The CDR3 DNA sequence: TGCGCCAGCAGCCTTCAAACTAGCGGGGGGGCCGGGGATACGCAGTATTTT. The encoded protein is CASSLQTSGGAGDTQYF.

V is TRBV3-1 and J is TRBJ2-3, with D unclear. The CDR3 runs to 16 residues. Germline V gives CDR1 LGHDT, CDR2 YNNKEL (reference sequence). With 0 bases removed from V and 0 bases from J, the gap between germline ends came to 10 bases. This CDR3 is CASSQDGSRSTDTQYF. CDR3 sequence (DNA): TGTGCCAGCAGCCAAGATGGTAGCAGAAGCACAGATACGCAGTATTTT.

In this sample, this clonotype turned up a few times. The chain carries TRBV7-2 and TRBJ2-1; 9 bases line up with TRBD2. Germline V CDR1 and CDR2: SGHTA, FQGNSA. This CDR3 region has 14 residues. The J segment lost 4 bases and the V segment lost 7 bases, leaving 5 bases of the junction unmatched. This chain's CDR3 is CASNKREAYNEQFF. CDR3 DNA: TGTGCCAGCAACAAGCGGGAGGCATACAATGAGCAGTTCTTC.

CDR3 sequence: CASSIGLLLYNEQFF. The DNA of the CDR3 is TGTGCCAGCAGTATAGGACTATTGCTCTACAATGAGCAGTTCTTC. The chain uses TRBV12-3 or TRBV12-4 and TRBJ2-1; possible D gene TRBD2, 6 bases. With 5 bases removed from V and 3 bases from J, the gap between germline ends came to 14 bases. The CDR3 runs to 15 residues.

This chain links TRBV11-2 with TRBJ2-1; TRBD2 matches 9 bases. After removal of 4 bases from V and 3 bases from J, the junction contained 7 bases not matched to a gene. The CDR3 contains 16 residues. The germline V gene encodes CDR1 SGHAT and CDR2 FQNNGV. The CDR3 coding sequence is TGTGCCAGCAGCTCGGCGGGAGGGCCGTTCTACAATGAGCAGTTCTTC. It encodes CASSSAGGPFYNEQFF.

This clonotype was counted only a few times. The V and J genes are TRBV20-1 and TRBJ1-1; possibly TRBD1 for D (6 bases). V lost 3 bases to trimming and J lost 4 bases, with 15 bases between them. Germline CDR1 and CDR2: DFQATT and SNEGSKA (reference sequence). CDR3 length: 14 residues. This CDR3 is CSASANTGITEAFF. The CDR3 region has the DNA TGCAGTGCTAGCGCCAACACAGGGATCACTGAAGCTTTCTTT.

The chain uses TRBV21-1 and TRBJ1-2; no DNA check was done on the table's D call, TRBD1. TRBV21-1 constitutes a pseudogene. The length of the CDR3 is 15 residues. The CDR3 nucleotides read TGTGCCAGCAGCAAAAGAGACAGGGCCAACTATGGCTACACCTTC. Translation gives CASSKRDRANYGYTF.

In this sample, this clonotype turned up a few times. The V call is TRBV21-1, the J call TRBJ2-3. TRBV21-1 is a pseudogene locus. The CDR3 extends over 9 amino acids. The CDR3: CASVITQYF. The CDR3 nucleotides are TGTGCCAGCGTCATTACGCAGTATTTT.

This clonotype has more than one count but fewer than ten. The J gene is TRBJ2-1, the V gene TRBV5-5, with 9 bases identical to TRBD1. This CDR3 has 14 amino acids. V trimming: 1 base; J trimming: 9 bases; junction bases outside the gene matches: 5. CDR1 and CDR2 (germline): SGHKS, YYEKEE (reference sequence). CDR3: CASSLTTGGGEQFF. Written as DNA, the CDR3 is TGTGCCAGCAGCTTGACCACAGGGGGCGGTGAGCAGTTCTTC.

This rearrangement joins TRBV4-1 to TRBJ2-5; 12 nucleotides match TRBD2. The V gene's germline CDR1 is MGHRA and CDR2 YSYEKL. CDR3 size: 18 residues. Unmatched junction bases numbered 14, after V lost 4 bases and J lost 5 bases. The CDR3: CASSRRDLAGGPGETQYF. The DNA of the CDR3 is TGCGCCAGCAGCCGAAGGGATCTAGCGGGGGGGCCGGGGGAGACCCAGTACTTC.

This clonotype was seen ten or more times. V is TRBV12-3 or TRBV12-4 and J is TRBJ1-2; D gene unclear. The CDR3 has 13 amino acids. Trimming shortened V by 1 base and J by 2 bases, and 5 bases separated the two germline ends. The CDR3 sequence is CASSLGENYGYTF. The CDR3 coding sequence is TGTGCCAGCAGTTTAGGGGAGAACTATGGCTACACCTTC.